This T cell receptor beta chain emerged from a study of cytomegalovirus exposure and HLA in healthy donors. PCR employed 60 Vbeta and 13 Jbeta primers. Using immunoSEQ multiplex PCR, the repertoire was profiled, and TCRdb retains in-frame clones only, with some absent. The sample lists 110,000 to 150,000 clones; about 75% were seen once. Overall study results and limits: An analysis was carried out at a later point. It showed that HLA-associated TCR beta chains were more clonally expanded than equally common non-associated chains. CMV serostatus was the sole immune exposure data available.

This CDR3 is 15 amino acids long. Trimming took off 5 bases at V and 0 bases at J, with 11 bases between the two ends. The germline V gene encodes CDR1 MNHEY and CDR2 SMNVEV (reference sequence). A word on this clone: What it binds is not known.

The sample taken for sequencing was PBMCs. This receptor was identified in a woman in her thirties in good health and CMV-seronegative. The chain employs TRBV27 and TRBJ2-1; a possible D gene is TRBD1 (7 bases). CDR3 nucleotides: TGTGCCAGCAGTGGAGGGACAGCCTCCTACAATGAGCAGTTCTTC. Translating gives CASSGGTASYNEQFF.